These 24 T cell receptor beta chains share one sample of origin, sequenced in a study of patients and donors after allogeneic stem cell transplantation. A single record per CDR3 protein comes from TCRdb applying MiXCR to the RT-PCR reads. The sample gives 190,000 or so distinct CDR3 sequences, less than 45% of which show up once; 30% to 35% is in the top ten. The sequenced sample consisted of blood, either unsorted or a sorted T cell fraction (not recorded which). These receptors were obtained from a human donor who was either an allogeneic HSCT recipient or a stem cell or donor lymphocyte infusion donor (not recorded which). It is not recorded whose cells these are; they may come from a transplant donor.

The chain employs TRBV29-1 and TRBJ2-7; D may be TRBD2 (6 bases). This CDR3 has 14 residues. CDR1 and CDR2 from the germline V gene are SQVTM and ANQGSEA. With 6 bases removed from V and 6 bases from J, the gap between germline ends came to 21 bases. CDR3 amino acids: CSVAPETSIGEQYF. Written as DNA, the CDR3 is TGCAGCGTCGCCCCCGAGACTAGTATAGGCGAGCAGTACTTC.

This clonotype was found many times. The rearrangement uses TRBV12-3 or TRBV12-4 and TRBJ2-7, with D hard to call. Deletions cut 5 bases from V and 2 bases from J, with 10 bases between. The CDR3 sequence is 13 residues long. The CDR3, as DNA: TGTGCCAGCAGTCCCGGCACCACCTACGAGCAGTACTTC. It translates to CASSPGTTYEQYF.

This clonotype was seen only a few times. The chain carries TRBV3-1 and TRBJ2-7, with no clear D. Per the germline V gene, CDR1 is LGHDT and CDR2 is YNNKEL (reference sequence). The germline V and J ends were trimmed by 0 bases and 5 bases, with 11 bases remaining between them. The CDR3 runs to 14 residues. The CDR3 nucleotides are TGTGCCAGCAGCCAAGATAGTGTAACTCACGAGCAGTACTTC. It translates to CASSQDSVTHEQYF.

This clonotype appeared a few times. The chain is built from TRBV3-1 and TRBJ2-7; weak D call: TRBD2 (6 bases). This CDR3 has 15 amino acids. Germline CDR1 is LGHDT and CDR2 is YNNKEL (reference sequence). Trimming shortened V by 3 bases and J by 2 bases, and 14 bases separated the two germline ends. CDR3 sequence: CASSHPSDHPYEQYF. CDR3 coding DNA: TGTGCCAGCAGCCACCCTAGCGACCATCCCTACGAGCAGTACTTC.

The rearrangement links TRBV5-1 to TRBJ2-7; D gene ambiguous. The CDR3 is 14 residues long. V lost 2 bases to trimming and J lost 1 base, with 10 bases between them. Germline-derived CDR1 and CDR2 are SGHRS and YFSETQ. In DNA form, the CDR3 reads TGCGCCAGCAGCTTTGAAGGCCGGTCCTACGAGCAGTACTTC. This codes for CASSFEGRSYEQYF. Filled out from reference TRBV5-1 and TRBJ2-7, the complete variable domain reads KAGVTQTPRYLIKTRGQQVTLSCSPISGHRSVSWYQQTPGQGLQFLFEYFSETQRNKGNFPGRFSGRQFSNSRSEMNVSTLELGDSALYLCASSFEGRSYEQYFGPGTRLTVT.

The V call is TRBV7-9, the J call TRBJ1-2; 9 bases map to TRBD1. CDR1 is SEHNR and CDR2 is FQNEAQ in the germline V gene (reference sequence). The V segment lost 5 bases and the J segment 5 bases; nucleotides outside the gene matches: 6. This CDR3 comprises 14 residues. CDR3 in DNA: TGTGCCAGCAGCCTGAGGACAGGGGAGTATGGCTACACCTTC. Its translation: CASSLRTGEYGYTF.

The chain is built from TRBV20-1 and TRBJ2-1; 12 bases agree with TRBD2. The CDR3 covers 18 residues. Germline V lookup: CDR1 DFQATT, CDR2 SNEGSKA (reference sequence). V was pared by 0 bases and J by 0 bases, with 6 bases of the junction left unmatched. The CDR3 sequence is CSARELAGGYYSYNEQFF. The CDR3 DNA reads as TGCAGTGCTAGAGAACTAGCGGGAGGTTATTACTCCTACAATGAGCAGTTCTTC.

The V gene is TRBV7-9, the J gene TRBJ2-1, with TRBD2 matching 7 bases. Per germline, CDR1 SEHNR and CDR2 FQNEAQ (reference sequence). This CDR3 contains 15 residues. J was trimmed by 7 bases and V by 4 bases; bases with no gene match: 10. The CDR3: CASSSGLVVNNEQFF. CDR3 DNA sequence: TGTGCCAGCAGCTCCGGACTAGTTGTGAATAATGAGCAGTTCTTC. Supplemented by reference TRBV7-9 and TRBJ2-1, the full variable domain reads DTGVSQNPRHKITKRGQNVTFRCDPISEHNRLYWYRQTLGQGPEFLTYFQNEAQLEKSRLLSDRFSAERPKGSFSTLEIQRTEQGDSAMYLCASSSGLVVNNEQFFGPGTRLTVL.

This sequence joins TRBV18 and TRBJ2-6; no definite D call. V was cut by 5 bases and J by 4 bases, with 12 bases left in between. CDR3 length: 15 residues. The V gene's germline CDR1 is KGHSH and CDR2 LQKENI. CDR3 in amino acids: CASSNSESGANVLTF. Written as DNA, the CDR3 is TGTGCCAGCTCAAATTCAGAGAGCGGGGCCAACGTCCTGACTTTC.

In its sample, this clonotype was seen many times. The chain has TRBV5-6 and TRBJ1-1, with 7 bases fitting TRBD1. The CDR3 runs to 16 residues. The germline CDR1 and CDR2 sequences are SGHDT and YYEEEE. The ends lost 3 bases at V and 0 bases at J; junction bases unmatched: 8. The CDR3 loop is CASSWRTGEMNTEAFF. CDR3 bases: TGTGCCAGCAGCTGGCGGACAGGCGAAATGAACACTGAAGCTTTCTTT.

This sequence joins TRBV27 and TRBJ2-3; the match to TRBD2 covers 7 bases. V shed 4 bases, J shed 7 bases, and the junction held 5 bases outside the gene matches. This CDR3 contains 13 residues. Germline CDR1 and CDR2: MNHEY and SMNVEV (reference sequence). The CDR3 reads CASSYPGGHTQYF. The CDR3 DNA follows: TGTGCCAGCAGTTACCCGGGAGGCCATACGCAGTATTTT.

This clonotype was found a few times. The rearrangement uses TRBV7-2 and TRBJ2-3; TRBD1 agrees at 7 bases. Germline V gives CDR1 SGHTA, CDR2 FQGNSA. With V trimmed by 3 bases and J by 2 bases, 5 bases remained unmatched. There are 15 residues in the CDR3. CDR3 sequence reads: CASSFPGTATDTQYF. The CDR3 DNA sequence: TGTGCCAGCAGCTTTCCCGGGACAGCCACAGATACGCAGTATTTT.

The gene calls are TRBV29-1 and TRBJ1-2, with unresolved D. V was shortened by 3 bases and J by 1 base, with 9 bases between the two germline ends. This CDR3 spans 13 amino acids. CDR1 and CDR2 (germline): SQVTM, ANQGSEA. CDR3 nucleotides: TGCAGCGTTGATGGACGGAATAACTATGGCTACACCTTC. Encoded protein: CSVDGRNNYGYTF.

This chain uses TRBV4-1 with TRBJ1-1; unclear D gene. CDR1 is MGHRA, CDR2 YSYEKL, per germline. CDR3 length: 14 amino acids. V lost 1 base and J 5 bases, leaving 11 bases between the germline ends. The DNA of the CDR3 is TGCGCCAGCAGCCAAGCCTGGTCCACTACTGAAGCTTTCTTT. Protein: CASSQAWSTTEAFF.

There are a few counts of this clonotype. The CDR3 reads CASSLAGISTDTQYF. DNA for the CDR3: TGTGCCAGCAGTTTAGCCGGGATAAGCACAGATACGCAGTATTTT. The V call is TRBV12-3 or TRBV12-4, the J call TRBJ2-3; tentatively, D is TRBD2 (5 bases). Trimming left V 0 bases short and J 0 bases short, with 7 bases between. CDR3 size: 15 residues.

This clonotype was recorded only once. The chain has TRBV6-6 and TRBJ2-7; possible D gene TRBD1, 5 bases. The CDR3 is made up of 14 amino acids. Germline V lookup: CDR1 MNHNY, CDR2 SVGAGI (reference sequence). V was shortened by 2 bases and J by 2 bases, with 10 bases between the two germline ends. As DNA, the CDR3 is TGTGCCAGCAGTTACGCGGCAGGGACCTACGAGCAGTACTTC. Translation: CASSYAAGTYEQYF.

The table lists this clonotype with a few counts. Written as DNA, the CDR3 is TGTGCCAGCAGTTTCCACGACAGGGAGGCTGAAGCTTTCTTT. It encodes CASSFHDREAEAFF. The genes are TRBV28 and TRBJ1-1; 7 bases map to TRBD1. Germline assignment: CDR1 MDHEN and CDR2 SYDVKM. V dropped 3 bases and J dropped 6; count of bases not matched to a gene: 7. This CDR3 contains 14 residues.

The chain recombines TRBV30 with TRBJ1-5; D call uncertain. Per the germline V gene, CDR1 is GTSNPN and CDR2 is SVGIG (reference sequence). The CDR3 is made up of 12 amino acids. The V and J ends lost 0 bases and 7 bases respectively, with 7 bases between them. The CDR3 DNA reads as TGTGCCTGGAGTGTAGTCCGCCAGCCCCAGCATTTT. Its translation is CAWSVVRQPQHF. Full variable domain (remainder filled in from reference TRBV30 and TRBJ1-5): SQTIHQWPATLVQPVGSPLSLECTVEGTSNPNLYWYRQAAGRGLQLLFYSVGIGQISSEVPQNLSASRPQDRQFILSSKKLLLSDSGFYLCAWSVVRQPQHFGDGTRLSIL.

The rearrangement links TRBV13 to TRBJ2-5; a possible D gene is TRBD1 (5 bases). Germline V gives CDR1 PRHDT, CDR2 FYEKMQ (reference sequence). The CDR3 consists of 15 residues. Trimming took off 4 bases at V and 0 bases at J, with 12 bases between the two ends. The CDR3 loop reads CASSSLGHNQETQYF. For the CDR3, the DNA is TGTGCCAGCAGCTCCCTAGGACACAACCAAGAGACCCAGTACTTC.

This chain links TRBV6-1 with TRBJ1-6; a weak D match, TRBD1 (5 bases). The CDR3 runs to 15 residues. Germline V gene sequence: CDR1 MNHNS, CDR2 SASEGT. Trimming stripped 4 bases from V and 10 bases from J, with 17 bases between. The DNA for the CDR3 is TGTGCCAGCAGTGGAATACAGGACTCCTGGTCACCCCTCCACTTT. This gives the protein CASSGIQDSWSPLHF.

This clonotype was found a few times. The rearrangement links TRBV3-1 to TRBJ1-3, with D unclear. The germline gives CDR1 LGHDT, CDR2 YNNKEL (reference sequence). V was pared by 1 base and J by 3 bases, with 4 bases between. The CDR3 runs 13 residues. The CDR3 here is CASSQGYGNTIYF. The CDR3 DNA is TGTGCCAGCAGCCAAGGTTATGGAAACACCATATATTTT.

A few counts support this clonotype. This rearrangement joins TRBV4-3 to TRBJ2-7; D is unclear. CDR1 and CDR2 from the germline V gene are LGHNA and YSLEER. Trimming left V 3 bases short and J 0 bases short, with 9 bases between. The CDR3 extends over 14 amino acids. CDR3 sequence: CASSHHTVSYEQYF. The CDR3 nucleotides read TGCGCCAGCAGCCATCATACAGTCTCCTACGAGCAGTACTTC.

This clonotype was observed a handful of times. The chain links TRBV15 to TRBJ2-2; D ambiguous. Deletions cut 0 bases from V and 6 bases from J, with 14 bases between. The germline V gene encodes CDR1 LNHNV and CDR2 YYDKDF (reference sequence). The CDR3 has 16 residues. The CDR3 bases are TGTGCCACCAGCAGAGATCAAGAAGGGATCCCCGGGGAGCTGTTTTTT. Protein sequence: CATSRDQEGIPGELFF.

About this clonotype itself: It is likely a read error, because the conserved phenylalanine at the end of the CDR3 is missing. The DNA is omitted, as the CDR3 cannot be located on it reliably, and the CDR3 follows TCRdb's listing. V usage is TRBV6-4 and J usage is TRBJ1-4; the table's D gene call, TRBD1, was not cross checked with the DNA. Germline values: CDR1 MRHNA, CDR2 SNTAGT. A total of 9 residues make up the CDR3, ends included. The CDR3 here is CTSSDSGGL.